The rows below give T cell receptor beta chains drawn from one sample of a study of blood T cell repertoires in COVID-19. The data were produced by immunoSEQ multiplex PCR, yet TCRdb's version contains in-frame clones alone and is incomplete. The data show around 33,000 clones, about nine tenths seen once. The sequencing sample was made of peripheral blood. These receptors originate from a man at least 80 years old with acute or convalescent COVID-19. Each CDR3 is given with its conserved first and last residue. D genes are given only for firm matches. Clone size, where shown, is once, few, many, or a class for clones that have expanded.

-	few	TRBV18	TRBJ2-2	CASSLSGVAGELFF	TGTGCCAGCTCACTGAGTGGAGTGGCCGGGGAGCTGTTTTTT
-	-	TRBV6-1	TRBJ1-1	CASSEAPRAGTEAFF	TGTGCCAGCAGTGAAGCGCCGCGAGCGGGAACTGAAGCTTTCTTT
TRBD2	-	TRBV29-1	TRBJ2-5	CSVKGGSGGQETQYF	TGCAGCGTAAAGGGGGGTAGCGGGGGCCAAGAGACCCAGTACTTC
TRBD2	-	TRBV18	TRBJ2-5	CASSPPGGAQYF	TGTGCCAGCTCACCACCGGGGGGGGCCCAGTACTTC
TRBD2	-	TRBV6-6	TRBJ2-3	CASSYPPAGGPDTQYF	TGTGCCAGCAGTTACCCCCCTGCGGGGGGGCCAGATACGCAGTATTTT
TRBD1	-	TRBV6-5	TRBJ1-5	CASRLGQGIQQPQHF	TGTGCCAGCAGGTTGGGACAGGGCATACAACAGCCCCAGCATTTT
TRBD2	-	TRBV7-2	TRBJ2-7	CASSLGGGMTYEQYF	TGTGCCAGCAGCTTGGGGGGAGGGATGACCTACGAGCAGTACTTC
-	-	TRBV28	TRBJ2-3	CASSPTSGTDTQYF	TGTGCCAGCAGCCCCACTAGTGGCACAGATACGCAGTATTTT
TRBD1	-	TRBV18	TRBJ1-1	CASSPGRQGLNTEAFF	TGTGCCAGCTCACCAGGAAGACAGGGGTTGAACACTGAAGCTTTCTTT
TRBD2	-	TRBV13	TRBJ2-7	CASSLAAGGFYEQYF	TGTGCCAGCAGCTTAGCAGCGGGGGGATTCTACGAGCAGTACTTC
-	-	TRBV28	TRBJ1-4	CASSSGSTNEKLFF	TGTGCCAGCAGTTCCGGGTCCACTAATGAAAAACTGTTTTTT
TRBD1	-	TRBV6-6	TRBJ1-5	CASSNRGAAVQPQHF	TGTGCCAGCAGCAACAGGGGAGCGGCGGTCCAGCCCCAGCATTTT
-	once	TRBV7-2	TRBJ2-2	CASSLGRGAGGELFF	TGTGCCAGCAGCTTAGGTCGGGGGGCTGGCGGGGAGCTGTTTTTT
-	-	TRBV21-1	TRBJ1-5	CASSKPYDRGPLNQPQHF	TGTGCCAGCAGCAAGCCGTACGACAGGGGACCCCTCAATCAGCCCCAGCATTTT
TRBD1	-	TRBV19	TRBJ1-2	CASTKGPTGGRNNYGYTF	TGTGCCAGTACCAAGGGTCCGACAGGGGGTCGTAACAACTATGGCTACACCTTC
-	-	TRBV7-2	TRBJ1-1	CASSLGGVRNTEAFF	TGTGCCAGCAGCTTAGGCGGGGTGCGGAACACTGAAGCTTTCTTT
TRBD2	-	TRBV5-4	TRBJ2-2	CASSLGTSWNTGELFF	TGTGCCAGCAGCTTGGGGACTAGCTGGAACACCGGGGAGCTGTTTTTT
TRBD2	-	TRBV14	TRBJ2-3	CASSQVTSGDITDTQYF	TGTGCCAGCAGCCAAGTTACTAGCGGGGACATTACAGATACGCAGTATTTT
TRBD1	-	TRBV27	TRBJ1-4	CASSPSGTGGRGEKLFF	TGTGCCAGCAGTCCCTCCGGGACAGGGGGGAGGGGTGAAAAACTGTTTTTT
-	-	TRBV6-5	TRBJ1-1	CASSLGGRMNTEAFF	TGTGCCAGCAGCCTCGGGGGGAGAATGAACACTGAAGCTTTCTTT
-	-	TRBV5-1	TRBJ2-6	CASSLVSGSGANVLTF	TGCGCCAGCAGCTTGGTCTCGGGCTCTGGGGCCAACGTCCTGACTTTC
-	few	TRBV5-1	TRBJ1-1	CASSLAGLGEAVNTEAFF	TGCGCCAGCAGCTTGGCCGGGTTGGGAGAGGCGGTGAACACTGAAGCTTTCTTT
TRBD1	-	TRBV5-1	TRBJ2-3	CASTSGTGTDTQYF	TGCGCCAGCACTTCCGGGACAGGGACAGATACGCAGTATTTT
-	-	TRBV5-6	TRBJ2-1	CASSKPTGSDEQFF	TGTGCCAGCAGCAAGCCCACAGGAAGCGATGAGCAGTTCTTC
TRBD1	few	TRBV19	TRBJ1-4	CASRDRTGRTGENEKLFF	TGTGCCAGCAGAGACCGGACAGGGAGGACAGGGGAGAATGAAAAACTGTTTTTT
TRBD1	-	TRBV7-6	TRBJ2-7	CASSSNRPGTGNEQYF	TGTGCCAGCAGCTCCAATCGTCCCGGGACAGGGAACGAGCAGTACTTC
-	-	TRBV3-1/TRBV3-2	TRBJ1-3	CASKGENGNTIYF	TGTGCCAGCAAAGGGGAAAATGGAAACACCATATATTTT
-	-	TRBV21-1	TRBJ2-7	CASSTSDRGGTYEQYF	TGTGCCAGCAGCACTTCTGACAGAGGGGGTACCTACGAGCAGTACTTC
TRBD2	few	TRBV4-1	TRBJ2-1	CASSLLGAGGPLNEQFF	TGCGCCAGCAGCCTCCTCGGGGCGGGGGGCCCATTGAATGAGCAGTTCTTC
-	-	TRBV28	TRBJ1-2	CASSLLDSTYGYTF	TGTGCCAGCAGTTTATTGGACAGCACCTATGGCTACACCTTC
TRBD1	-	TRBV7-9	TRBJ2-7	CASSPRDRDMQGSYEQYF	TGTGCCAGCTCACCTAGGGACAGGGATATGCAAGGCTCCTACGAGCAGTACTTC
TRBD2	-	TRBV5-1	TRBJ2-7	CASSLSSGTPYEQYF	TGCGCCAGCAGCTTATCTAGCGGAACTCCCTACGAGCAGTACTTC
-	-	TRBV29-1	TRBJ2-5	CSANRDTQETQYF	TGCAGCGCGAACCGGGACACCCAAGAGACCCAGTACTTC
TRBD1	-	TRBV24-1	TRBJ2-1	CATSDPGQGPYNEQFF	TGTGCCACCAGTGACCCGGGACAGGGTCCCTACAATGAGCAGTTCTTC
-	-	TRBV5-6	TRBJ2-1	CASSLSGVNEQFF	TGTGCCAGCAGCTTGTCAGGGGTGAATGAGCAGTTCTTC
TRBD2	-	TRBV4-2	TRBJ2-2	CASSQETLAGGTGELFF	TGTGCCAGCAGCCAAGAAACCCTAGCGGGGGGAACCGGGGAGCTGTTTTTT
-	-	TRBV6-1	TRBJ2-2	CASSESRTEANTGELFF	TGTGCCAGCAGTGAATCAAGGACAGAGGCGAACACCGGGGAGCTGTTTTTT
TRBD2	-	TRBV28	TRBJ2-3	CASSSSGLARFDTQYF	TGTGCCAGCAGTTCCTCCGGACTAGCGAGATTTGATACGCAGTATTTT
-	-	TRBV6-1	TRBJ1-6	CASSEFTPLHF	TGTGCCAGCAGTGAATTCACACCCCTCCACTTT
-	-	TRBV9	TRBJ1-1	CASSVVGDTEAFF	TGTGCCAGCAGCGTAGTAGGGGACACTGAAGCTTTCTTT
TRBD1	-	TRBV30	TRBJ1-2	CAWSNPSGQGSGYTF	TGTGCCTGGAGTAACCCGAGCGGACAGGGCAGCGGCTACACCTTC
-	-	TRBV5-1	TRBJ2-2	CASSLESGANTGELFF	TGCGCCAGCAGCTTGGAATCAGGGGCGAACACCGGGGAGCTGTTTTTT
TRBD1	-	TRBV24-1	TRBJ2-1	CATSDPRGRFVHEQFF	TGTGCCACCAGTGACCCCAGGGGGCGCTTCGTTCATGAGCAGTTCTTC
TRBD1	-	TRBV3-1/TRBV3-2	TRBJ2-1	CASSSRDRGVEQFF	TGTGCCAGCAGCTCCCGGGACAGGGGGGTTGAGCAGTTCTTC
-	-	TRBV6-5	TRBJ2-7	CASSYSQGGYEQYF	TGTGCCAGCAGTTACTCCCAGGGGGGCTACGAGCAGTACTTC
TRBD1	-	TRBV6-5	TRBJ2-1	CASPRTGGINEQFF	TGTGCCAGCCCCCGGACAGGGGGCATCAATGAGCAGTTCTTC
TRBD1	-	TRBV5-1	TRBJ1-2	CASSWDRSPYGYTF	TGCGCCAGCAGCTGGGACAGATCCCCATATGGCTACACCTTC
TRBD1	few	TRBV19	TRBJ2-7	CASKWSGAGGYEQYF	TGTGCCAGTAAGTGGTCTGGGGCAGGGGGCTACGAGCAGTACTTC
-	-	TRBV6-1	TRBJ1-5	CASSDGSQPQHF	TGTGCCAGCAGTGACGGGTCTCAGCCCCAGCATTTT
TRBD1	-	TRBV5-1	TRBJ1-5	CASSWTGMGNQPQHF	TGCGCCAGCAGCTGGACAGGGATGGGCAATCAGCCCCAGCATTTT
-	-	TRBV5-1	TRBJ1-1	CASSFGLGTEAFF	TGCGCCAGCAGCTTCGGGTTGGGCACTGAAGCTTTCTTT
-	-	TRBV30	TRBJ2-1	CAWSTRGQIFNEQFF	TGTGCCTGGAGTACACGGGGTCAAATCTTCAATGAGCAGTTCTTC
TRBD1	-	TRBV30	TRBJ2-2	CAWGQGRQKLFF	TGTGCCTGGGGACAGGGGCGGCAGAAGCTGTTTTTT
TRBD1	-	TRBV11-2	TRBJ1-2	CASSSRVGTGGLYGYTF	TGTGCCAGCAGCTCCCGAGTAGGGACAGGGGGCCTCTATGGCTACACCTTC
TRBD1	-	TRBV29-1	TRBJ2-5	CSAQGQQETQYF	TGCAGTGCTCAGGGACAGCAAGAGACCCAGTACTTC
TRBD1	-	TRBV7-2	TRBJ2-5	CASRAGGRETQYF	TGTGCCAGCAGGGCAGGGGGTAGGGAGACCCAGTACTTC
-	-	TRBV15	TRBJ2-7	CATSRDHGTSYEQYF	TGTGCCACCAGCAGAGATCACGGGACATCCTACGAGCAGTACTTC
TRBD2	-	TRBV29-1	TRBJ2-5	CSALGLAGGDGKTQYF	TGCAGCGCCCTAGGGCTAGCGGGGGGCGATGGGAAGACCCAGTACTTC
-	-	TRBV2	TRBJ1-6	CASSVLPPYNSPLHF	TGTGCCAGCAGTGTCCTCCCCCCTTATAATTCACCCCTCCACTTT
-	-	TRBV6-5	TRBJ1-2	CASRQGPGYTF	TGTGCCAGCAGACAGGGCCCTGGCTACACCTTC